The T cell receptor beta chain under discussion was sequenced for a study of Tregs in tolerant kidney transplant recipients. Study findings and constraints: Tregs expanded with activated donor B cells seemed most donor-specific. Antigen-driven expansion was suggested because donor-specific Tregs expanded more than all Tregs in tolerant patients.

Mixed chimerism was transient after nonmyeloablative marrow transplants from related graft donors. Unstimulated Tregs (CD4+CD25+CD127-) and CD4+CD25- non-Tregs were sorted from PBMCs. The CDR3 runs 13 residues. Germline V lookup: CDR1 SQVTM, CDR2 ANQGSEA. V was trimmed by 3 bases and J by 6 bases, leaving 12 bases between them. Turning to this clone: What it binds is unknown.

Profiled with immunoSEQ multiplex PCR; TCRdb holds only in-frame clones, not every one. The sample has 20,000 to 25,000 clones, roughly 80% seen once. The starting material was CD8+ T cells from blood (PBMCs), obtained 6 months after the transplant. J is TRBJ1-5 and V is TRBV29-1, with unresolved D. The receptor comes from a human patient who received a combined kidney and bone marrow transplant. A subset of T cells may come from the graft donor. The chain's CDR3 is CSVDPGDGQPQHF. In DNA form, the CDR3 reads TGCAGCGTTGACCCGGGTGACGGTCAGCCCCAGCATTTT.